The 24 T cell receptor beta chains in this list originate from one sample, sequenced in a study of OX40 agonist ivuxolimab in advanced cancers. Assay: immunoSEQ multiplex PCR; the TCRdb copy retains only in-frame clones and omits some. Altogether tens of thousands of clones are present, about four fifths being singletons, with the ten largest covering 4% to 4.5%. Here the sequenced sample was CD4+ or CD8+ T cells sorted from blood, taken in a trial of the OX40 agonist ivuxolimab. The receptors derive from an adult with an advanced solid tumor such as melanoma, head and neck, liver or kidney cancer.

The chain combines TRBV11-2 with TRBJ2-5, with D possibly matching TRBD2 (6 bases). Germline assignment: CDR1 SGHAT and CDR2 FQNNGV. CDR3 length: 14 residues. With 5 bases removed from V and 5 bases from J, the gap between germline ends came to 15 bases. The CDR3 region is CASSAGTQGETQYF. The DNA of the CDR3 is TGTGCCAGCAGCGCGGGGACCCAAGGGGAGACCCAGTACTTC.

The gene calls are TRBV11-2 and TRBJ1-4; D possibly corresponds to TRBD1 (6 bases). This CDR3 has 15 residues. V dropped 2 bases and J dropped 3 bases, with 10 bases sitting between them. Per the germline V gene, CDR1 is SGHAT and CDR2 is FQNNGV. The CDR3 DNA reads TGTGCCAGCAGCTTAAACGACAGGCCTAATGAAAAACTGTTTTTT. Its protein is CASSLNDRPNEKLFF.

This clone was seen just once. The V gene is TRBV6-5, the J gene TRBJ2-3; 7 bases are shared with TRBD2. Germline CDR1 MNHEY, CDR2 SVGAGI. V shed 2 bases and J 5 bases; nucleotides not matched to a gene: 4. This CDR3 is built from 14 residues. The CDR3 sequence is CASSYSGGGDTQYF. The CDR3 DNA is TGTGCCAGCAGTTACAGCGGCGGGGGAGATACGCAGTATTTT.

The rearrangement joins TRBV9 to TRBJ2-5; maybe TRBD1 (5 bases). This CDR3 is 13 amino acids long. V was shortened by 0 bases and J by 5 bases, with 8 bases between the two germline ends. The V gene's germline CDR1 is SGDLS and CDR2 YYNGEE. The DNA for the CDR3 is TGTGCCAGCAGCGTAGAGGGGCGGGAGACCCAGTACTTC. Protein sequence: CASSVEGRETQYF.

The chain combines TRBV29-1 with TRBJ1-2; D unresolved. The CDR3 is 9 residues long. Per germline, CDR1 SQVTM and CDR2 ANQGSEA. Trimming stripped 7 bases from V and 6 bases from J, with 6 bases between. CDR3 loop: CSAGNGYTF. The CDR3 DNA follows: TGCAGCGCTGGGAATGGCTACACCTTC.

This clone turned up a few times. The chain carries TRBV9 and TRBJ2-5; no reliable D call. CDR1 is SGDLS and CDR2 is YYNGEE in the germline V gene. V lost 0 bases and J lost 5, with 8 bases in between. The CDR3 contains 13 residues. The CDR3 DNA reads as TGTGCCAGCAGCGTAGGCAATAGCGAGACCCAGTACTTC. Protein: CASSVGNSETQYF.

This rearrangement joins TRBV27 to TRBJ2-1; TRBD2 aligns across 9 bases. V shed 6 bases and J 4 bases; nucleotides not matched to a gene: 7. In germline, CDR1 is MNHEY, CDR2 SMNVEV (reference sequence). This CDR3 spans 15 amino acids. CDR3 amino acids: CASSKLAGDYNEQFF. CDR3 DNA: TGTGCCAGCAGCAAACTAGCGGGTGATTACAATGAGCAGTTCTTC.

V gene TRBV15 combines with J gene TRBJ2-7, with a weak D call TRBD2 (7 bases). V dropped 3 bases and J dropped 0 bases, with 15 bases sitting between them. CDR3 length: 16 amino acids. Germline V gene sequence: CDR1 LNHNV, CDR2 YYDKDF (reference sequence). CDR3 DNA sequence: TGTGCCACCAGCAGGGGGGGGGCTGGCGGCTCCTACGAGCAGTACTTC. Amino acids: CATSRGGAGGSYEQYF.

The chain recombines TRBV5-1 with TRBJ2-6, with TRBD1 as a possible D gene (6 bases). Trimming took off 0 bases at V and 0 bases at J, with 13 bases between the two ends. The CDR3 contains 18 residues. CDR1 is SGHRS and CDR2 is YFSETQ in the germline V gene. In DNA, the CDR3 is TGCGCCAGCAGCTTGGCCGGGACAAGTGCCTCTGGGGCCAACGTCCTGACTTTC. This gives the protein CASSLAGTSASGANVLTF.

The chain has TRBV2 and TRBJ1-5, with D maybe TRBD1 (6 bases). Germline V lookup: CDR1 SNHLY, CDR2 FYNNEI. Trimming took off 5 bases at V and 1 base at J, with 12 bases between the two ends. CDR3 length: 15 amino acids. DNA for the CDR3: TGTGCCAGCAGTAGTACAGGGAACAGCAATCAGCCCCAGCATTTT. Protein sequence: CASSSTGNSNQPQHF.

This clone showed up just once. The gene calls are TRBV4-2 and TRBJ2-1; D remains unclear. The CDR3 consists of 10 residues. CDR1 and CDR2 from the germline V gene are LGHNA and YNFKEQ. V lost 0 bases to trimming and J lost 12 bases, with 3 bases between them. The CDR3 region is CASSQDRQFF. Written as DNA, the CDR3 is TGTGCCAGCAGCCAAGACCGGCAGTTCTTC.

This sequence joins TRBV7-9 and TRBJ1-1; 9 positions agree with TRBD1. The CDR3 covers 14 residues. Germline CDR1 SEHNR, CDR2 FQNEAQ (reference sequence). J lost 4 bases, V lost 7 bases, and 7 bases had no gene match. The CDR3 region is CASNTGGGSTEAFF. Written as DNA, the CDR3 is TGTGCCAGCAACACAGGGGGCGGGAGCACTGAAGCTTTCTTT.

The V gene is TRBV27, the J gene TRBJ1-2, with TRBD1 matching over 9 bases. The CDR3 sequence is 17 residues long. Per germline, CDR1 MNHEY and CDR2 SMNVEV (reference sequence). After removal of 6 bases from V and 8 bases from J, the junction contained 19 bases not matched to a gene. The CDR3 is CASSQGGWDRARSGYTF. The DNA for the CDR3 is TGTGCCAGCAGCCAGGGTGGGTGGGACAGGGCCAGGTCAGGCTACACCTTC.

V and J are TRBV4-3 and TRBJ2-7; TRBD1 might be the D (6 bases). The CDR3 has 13 residues. Germline V gene sequence: CDR1 LGHNA, CDR2 YSLEER. V lost 0 bases, J lost 4 bases, and 7 bases lay in between. The CDR3 here is CASSQEDSYEQYF. The CDR3 DNA reads as TGCGCCAGCAGCCAAGAGGACAGTTACGAGCAGTACTTC.

The chain carries TRBV2 and TRBJ2-5; TRBD2 matches 7 bases. The CDR3 loop spans 14 amino acids. The trim removed 10 bases at V and 5 bases at J, leaving 13 bases unmatched. Per the germline V gene, CDR1 is SNHLY and CDR2 is FYNNEI. The CDR3 DNA reads TGTGCCACCACGATGACTAGCTCTCAGGAGACCCAGTACTTC. Translated, it gives CATTMTSSQETQYF. Full variable domain (rest looked up from reference TRBV2 and TRBJ2-5): EPEVTQTPSHQVTQMGQEVILRCVPISNHLYFYWYRQILGQKVEFLVSFYNNEISEKSEIFDDQFSVERPDGSNFTLKIRSTKLEDSAMYFCATTMTSSQETQYFGPGTRLLVL.

The chain is built from TRBV7-2 and TRBJ2-5, with 7 bases that match TRBD1. CDR3 length: 13 amino acids. Germline V gene lookup returns CDR1 SGHTA and CDR2 FQGNSA. V shed 5 bases, J shed 2 bases, and the junction held 2 bases outside the gene matches. CDR3 sequence: CASSPGQQETQYF. The CDR3 DNA reads TGTGCCAGCAGCCCGGGACAGCAAGAGACCCAGTACTTC.

This clone was found once. The V gene is TRBV5-4, the J gene TRBJ2-4; D may be TRBD1 or TRBD2 (6 bases each). Germline loops: CDR1 SGHNT, CDR2 YYREEE (reference sequence). The CDR3 is 13 residues long. V was cut by 6 bases and J by 5 bases, with 12 bases left in between. CDR3: CASTLGGQNIQYF. In nucleotides, the CDR3 is TGTGCCAGCACCCTTGGGGGGCAAAACATTCAGTACTTC. Full variable domain (missing parts from reference TRBV5-4 and TRBJ2-4): ETGVTQSPTHLIKTRGQQVTLRCSSQSGHNTVSWYQQALGQGPQFIFQYYREEENGRGNFPPRFSGLQFPNYSSELNVNALELDDSALYLCASTLGGQNIQYFGAGTRLSVL.

This clone was recorded a few times. J is TRBJ1-3 and V is TRBV6-6, with 8 bases that match TRBD1. There are 16 residues in the CDR3. V shed 1 base, J shed 5 bases, and the junction held 7 bases outside the gene matches. The V gene's germline CDR1 is MNHNY and CDR2 SVGAGI (reference sequence). In DNA form, the CDR3 reads TGTGCCAGCAGTTACTACGACAGGGGAAACAGAAACACCATATATTTT. Protein: CASSYYDRGNRNTIYF.

The chain employs TRBV5-1 and TRBJ1-6; D uncertain. Germline V lookup: CDR1 SGHRS, CDR2 YFSETQ. CDR3 size: 12 residues. V shed 7 bases and J shed 14 bases, with 16 bases lying between them. CDR3 DNA sequence: TGCGCCAGCCGAAACTACCCTCAAGCCCTCCACTTT. Protein product: CASRNYPQALHF.

The J gene is TRBJ2-5, the V gene TRBV19, with D perhaps assigned TRBD1 or TRBD2 (5 bases each). Germline CDR1 reads LNHDA; CDR2 reads SQIVND (reference sequence). Trimming cost V 3 bases and J 4 bases, with 12 bases left between them. CDR3 length: 14 amino acids. The CDR3 here is CASSIFLRGETQYF. CDR3 bases: TGTGCCAGTAGTATCTTTTTGAGGGGAGAGACCCAGTACTTC.

The chain carries TRBV10-3 and TRBJ2-1; D gene ambiguous. V shed 4 bases and J shed 3 bases, with 7 bases lying between them. CDR1 is ENHRY, CDR2 SYGVKD, per germline. The CDR3 totals 13 residues. CDR3 in amino acids: CAISASGYNEQFF. CDR3 in DNA: TGTGCCATCAGTGCGTCGGGCTACAATGAGCAGTTCTTC.

The V gene is TRBV7-6, the J gene TRBJ2-7; TRBD1 agrees at 7 bases. The CDR3 length is 14 residues. CDR1 SGHVS and CDR2 FNYEAQ come from the germline V gene. J gave up 4 bases and V 3 bases, and 6 bases lay outside the gene matches. The CDR3 is CASSLATQGYEQYF. In DNA, the CDR3 is TGTGCCAGCAGCTTGGCAACACAGGGGTACGAGCAGTACTTC.

The rearrangement uses TRBV27 and TRBJ1-5; possibly TRBD1 for D (6 bases). The germline V gene encodes CDR1 MNHEY and CDR2 SMNVEV (reference sequence). The V gene lost 1 base and the J gene lost 5 bases, with 12 bases spanning the gap. This CDR3 is built from 15 residues. CDR3 protein: CASSLLGGGDQPQHF. The CDR3 DNA is TGTGCCAGCAGTTTATTAGGGGGTGGGGATCAGCCCCAGCATTTT.

V is TRBV2 and J is TRBJ1-6; 8 positions agree with TRBD1. Germline CDR1 reads SNHLY; CDR2 reads FYNNEI. Losses at the gene ends were 5 bases for V and 4 bases for J; bases not matched to a gene: 7. This CDR3 has 16 amino acids. CDR3 residues: CASSPRTGSYNSPLHF. The CDR3 DNA reads TGTGCCAGCAGTCCCCGGACAGGGTCATATAATTCACCCCTCCACTTT.